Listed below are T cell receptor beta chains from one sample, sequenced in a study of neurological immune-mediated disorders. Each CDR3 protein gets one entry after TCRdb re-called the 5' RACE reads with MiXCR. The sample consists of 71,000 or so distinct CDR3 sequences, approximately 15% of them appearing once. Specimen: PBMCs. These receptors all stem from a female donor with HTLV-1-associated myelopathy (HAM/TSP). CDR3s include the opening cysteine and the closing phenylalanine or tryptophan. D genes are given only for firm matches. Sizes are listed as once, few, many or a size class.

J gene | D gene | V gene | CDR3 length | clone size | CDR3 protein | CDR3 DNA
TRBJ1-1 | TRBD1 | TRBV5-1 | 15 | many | CASSTLGQGGTEAFF | TGCGCCAGCAGCACCCTGGGACAGGGAGGGACTGAAGCTTTCTTT
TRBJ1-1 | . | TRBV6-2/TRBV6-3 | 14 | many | CASSSPGAHTEAFF | TGTGCCAGCAGTTCCCCGGGGGCGCACACTGAAGCTTTCTTT
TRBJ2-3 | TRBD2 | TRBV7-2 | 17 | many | CASSYYRRGGATDTQYF | TGTGCCAGCAGCTACTACCGGCGGGGGGGCGCCACAGATACGCAGTATTTT
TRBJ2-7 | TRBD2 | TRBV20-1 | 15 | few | CSALLWEGPTYEQYF | TGCAGTGCCCTCTTATGGGAGGGCCCGACCTACGAGCAGTACTTC
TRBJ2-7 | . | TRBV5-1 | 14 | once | CSRSLARGSYEQYF | TGCTCCAGAAGCTTGGCCCGGGGGTCCTACGAGCAGTACTTC
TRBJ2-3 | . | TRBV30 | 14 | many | CAWSEGGQEDTQYF | TGTGCCTGGAGTGAAGGGGGGCAAGAAGATACGCAGTATTTT
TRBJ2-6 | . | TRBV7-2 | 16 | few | CASSFFDGSGANVLTF | TGTGCCAGCAGCTTCTTCGACGGGTCTGGGGCCAACGTCCTGACTTTC
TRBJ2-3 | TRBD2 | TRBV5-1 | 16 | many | CASSLSSGAMTDTQYF | TGCGCCAGCAGCTTGTCTAGCGGGGCTATGACAGATACGCAGTATTTT
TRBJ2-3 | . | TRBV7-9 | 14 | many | CASSLSSSTDTQYF | TGTGCCAGCAGCCTCTCCTCTAGCACAGATACGCAGTATTTT
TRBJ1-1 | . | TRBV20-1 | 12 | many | CSADLGYTEAFF | TGCAGTGCCGACTTAGGCTACACTGAAGCTTTCTTT
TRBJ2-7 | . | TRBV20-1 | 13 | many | CSAQRPAGLEQYF | TGCAGTGCTCAACGACCTGCCGGGTTGGAGCAGTACTTC
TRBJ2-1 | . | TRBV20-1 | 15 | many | CSAPNGQKIFNEQFF | TGCAGTGCCCCGAATGGACAGAAAATTTTCAATGAGCAGTTCTTC
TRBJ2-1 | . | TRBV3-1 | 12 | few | CASSFFRAEQFF | TGTGCCAGCAGCTTCTTCCGGGCCGAGCAGTTCTTC
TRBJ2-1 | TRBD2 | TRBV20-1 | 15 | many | CSARDPGGRGNEQFF | TGCAGTGCTAGAGATCCGGGGGGGCGGGGCAATGAGCAGTTCTTC